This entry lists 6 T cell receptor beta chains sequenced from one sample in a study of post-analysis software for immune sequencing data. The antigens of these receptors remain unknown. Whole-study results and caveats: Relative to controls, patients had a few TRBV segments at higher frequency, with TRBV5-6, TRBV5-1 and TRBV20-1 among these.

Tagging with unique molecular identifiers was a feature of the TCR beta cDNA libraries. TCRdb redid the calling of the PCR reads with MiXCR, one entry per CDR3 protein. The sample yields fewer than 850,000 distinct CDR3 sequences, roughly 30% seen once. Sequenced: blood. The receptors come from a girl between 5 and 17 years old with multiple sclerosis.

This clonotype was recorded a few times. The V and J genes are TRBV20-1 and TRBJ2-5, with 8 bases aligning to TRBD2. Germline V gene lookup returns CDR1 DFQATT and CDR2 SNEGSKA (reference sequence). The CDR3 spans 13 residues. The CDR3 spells CRGIGTRKETQYF. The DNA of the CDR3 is TGCAGGGGGATTGGGACTAGAAAAGAGACCCAGTACTTC.

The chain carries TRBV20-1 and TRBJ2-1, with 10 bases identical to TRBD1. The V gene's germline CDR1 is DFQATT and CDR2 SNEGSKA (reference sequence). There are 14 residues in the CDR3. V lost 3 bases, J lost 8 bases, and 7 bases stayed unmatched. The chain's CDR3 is CSARGTGVVDEQFF. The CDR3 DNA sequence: TGCAGTGCTAGGGGGACAGGGGTAGTCGATGAGCAGTTCTTC.

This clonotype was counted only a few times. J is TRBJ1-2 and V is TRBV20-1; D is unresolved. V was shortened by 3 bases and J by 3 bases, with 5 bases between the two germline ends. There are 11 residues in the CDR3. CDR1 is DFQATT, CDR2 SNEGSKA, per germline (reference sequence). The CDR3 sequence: CSASSDYGYTF. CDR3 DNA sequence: TGCAGTGCTAGTTCGGACTATGGCTACACCTTC.

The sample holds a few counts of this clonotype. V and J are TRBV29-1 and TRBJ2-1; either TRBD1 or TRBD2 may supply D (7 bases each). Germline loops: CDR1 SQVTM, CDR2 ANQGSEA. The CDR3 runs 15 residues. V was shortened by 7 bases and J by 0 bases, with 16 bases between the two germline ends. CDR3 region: CSDRGGGSSYNEQFF. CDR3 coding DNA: TGCAGCGACAGGGGCGGCGGGAGCTCCTACAATGAGCAGTTCTTC.

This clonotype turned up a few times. Here the CDR3 reads CSVEGRSSGNPQETQYF. The CDR3 DNA reads as TGCAGCGTTGAAGGGAGAAGTAGCGGGAACCCCCAAGAGACCCAGTACTTC. The rearrangement joins TRBV29-1 to TRBJ2-5; TRBD2 aligns across 8 bases. Germline values: CDR1 SQVTM, CDR2 ANQGSEA. This CDR3 spans 17 amino acids. V lost 1 base to trimming and J lost 1 base; unmatched junction nucleotides: 11.

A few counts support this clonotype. The CDR3 DNA is TGTGCCAGCGCGATGGGACCCCATACCTACGAGCAGTACTTC. It translates to CASAMGPHTYEQYF. The V gene is TRBV9, the J gene TRBJ2-7; the D gene could be TRBD1 or TRBD2 (5 bases each). Germline V gives CDR1 SGDLS, CDR2 YYNGEE. The CDR3 totals 14 residues. V dropped 7 bases and J dropped 2 bases, with 16 bases sitting between them.